This TCR beta chain was sequenced during a study of cytomegalovirus exposure and HLA in healthy donors. Findings of the study overall: Sequencing artifact likely explains a cluster of highly shared sequence variants.

Losses at the gene ends were 5 bases for V and 4 bases for J; bases not matched to a gene: 6. Germline loops: CDR1 SGHTA, CDR2 FQGNSA. This CDR3 is 15 amino acids long. About this clone itself: Its specificity is unknown.

Researchers ran the PCR with 60 Vbeta and 13 Jbeta primers. Generated by immunoSEQ multiplex PCR, the TCRdb table keeps only in-frame clones and is missing some. The sample consists of 160,000 or so clones, around 78% of them appearing once. The chain couples TRBV7-2 to TRBJ2-2, with 8 nucleotides matching TRBD1. The sequence derives from a woman between 40 and 55 years old in good health and CMV-seropositive. What was sequenced was PBMCs. The CDR3 loop reads CASSPDRGPTGELFF. In nucleotides, the CDR3 is TGTGCCAGCAGCCCTGACAGGGGACCCACCGGGGAGCTGTTTTTT.